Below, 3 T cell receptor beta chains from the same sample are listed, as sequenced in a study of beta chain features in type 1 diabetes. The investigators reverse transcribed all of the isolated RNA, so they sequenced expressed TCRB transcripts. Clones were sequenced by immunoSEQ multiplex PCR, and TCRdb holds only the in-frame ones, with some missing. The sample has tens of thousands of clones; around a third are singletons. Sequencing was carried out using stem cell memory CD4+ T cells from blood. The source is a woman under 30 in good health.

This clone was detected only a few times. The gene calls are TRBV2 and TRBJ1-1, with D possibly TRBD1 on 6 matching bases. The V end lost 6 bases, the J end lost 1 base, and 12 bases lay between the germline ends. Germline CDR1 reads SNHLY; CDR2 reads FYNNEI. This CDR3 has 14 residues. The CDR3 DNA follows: TGTGCCAGCAGGCCTAGGACAGCGAACACTGAAGCTTTCTTT. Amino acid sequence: CASRPRTANTEAFF.

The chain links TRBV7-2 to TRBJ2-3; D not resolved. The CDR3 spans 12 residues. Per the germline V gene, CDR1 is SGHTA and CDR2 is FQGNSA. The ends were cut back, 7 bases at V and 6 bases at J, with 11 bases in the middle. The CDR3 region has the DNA TGTGCCAGCACGTCGGAGCCGGATACGCAGTATTTT. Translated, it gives CASTSEPDTQYF.

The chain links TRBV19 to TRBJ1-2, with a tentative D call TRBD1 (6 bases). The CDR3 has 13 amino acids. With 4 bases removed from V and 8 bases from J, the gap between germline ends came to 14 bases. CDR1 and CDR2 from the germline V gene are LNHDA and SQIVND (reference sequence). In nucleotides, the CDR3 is TGTGCCAGTAGTAGCGGACAGCGAACGGGCTACACCTTC. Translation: CASSSGQRTGYTF. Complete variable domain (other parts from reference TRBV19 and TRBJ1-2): DGGITQSPKYLFRKEGQNVTLSCEQNLNHDAMYWYRQDPGQGLRLIYYSQIVNDFQKGDIAEGYSVSREKKESFPLTVTSAQKNPTAFYLCASSSGQRTGYTFGSGTRLTVV.